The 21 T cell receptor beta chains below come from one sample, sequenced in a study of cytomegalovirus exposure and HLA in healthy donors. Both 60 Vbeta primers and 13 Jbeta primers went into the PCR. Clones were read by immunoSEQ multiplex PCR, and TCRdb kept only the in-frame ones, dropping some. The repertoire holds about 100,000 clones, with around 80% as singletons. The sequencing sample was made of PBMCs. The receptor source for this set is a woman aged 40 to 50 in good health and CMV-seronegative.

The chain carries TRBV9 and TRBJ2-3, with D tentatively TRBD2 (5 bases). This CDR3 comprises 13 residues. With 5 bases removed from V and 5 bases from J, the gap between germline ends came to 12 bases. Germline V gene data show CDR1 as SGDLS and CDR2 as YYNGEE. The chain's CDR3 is CASSPTGGDTQYF. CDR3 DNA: TGTGCCAGCAGTCCGACTGGAGGAGATACGCAGTATTTT.

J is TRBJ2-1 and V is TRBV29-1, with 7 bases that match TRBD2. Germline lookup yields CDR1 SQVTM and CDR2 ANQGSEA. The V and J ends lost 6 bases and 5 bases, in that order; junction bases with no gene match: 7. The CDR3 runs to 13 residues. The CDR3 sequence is CSVGLVFNNEQFF. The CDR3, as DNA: TGCAGCGTCGGACTAGTTTTCAACAATGAGCAGTTCTTC.

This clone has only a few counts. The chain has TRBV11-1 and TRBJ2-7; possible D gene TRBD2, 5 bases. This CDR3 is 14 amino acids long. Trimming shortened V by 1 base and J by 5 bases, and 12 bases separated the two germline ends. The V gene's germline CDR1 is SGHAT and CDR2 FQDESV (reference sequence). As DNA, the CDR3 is TGTGCCAGCAGCTTAGTTCCGGGAAATGACGAGCAGTACTTC. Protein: CASSLVPGNDEQYF.

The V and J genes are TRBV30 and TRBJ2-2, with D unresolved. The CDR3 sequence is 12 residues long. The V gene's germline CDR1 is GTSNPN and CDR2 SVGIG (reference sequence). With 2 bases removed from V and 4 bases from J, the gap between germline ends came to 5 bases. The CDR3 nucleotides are TGTGCCTGGAGTCTAGGCACCGGGGAGCTGTTTTTT. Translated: CAWSLGTGELFF.

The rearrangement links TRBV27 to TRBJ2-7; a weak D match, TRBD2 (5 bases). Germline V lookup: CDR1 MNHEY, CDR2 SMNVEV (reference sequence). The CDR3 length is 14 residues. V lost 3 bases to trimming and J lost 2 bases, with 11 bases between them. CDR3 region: CASSFRGPAYEQYF. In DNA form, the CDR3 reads TGTGCCAGCAGTTTCCGAGGGCCCGCCTACGAGCAGTACTTC.

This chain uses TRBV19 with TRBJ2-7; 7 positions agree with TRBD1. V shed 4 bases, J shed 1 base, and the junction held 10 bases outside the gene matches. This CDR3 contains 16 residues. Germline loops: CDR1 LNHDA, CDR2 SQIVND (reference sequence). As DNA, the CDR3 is TGTGCCAGTAGTACGATCTCAACAGGGGCGTCCTACGAGCAGTACTTC. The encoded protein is CASSTISTGASYEQYF.

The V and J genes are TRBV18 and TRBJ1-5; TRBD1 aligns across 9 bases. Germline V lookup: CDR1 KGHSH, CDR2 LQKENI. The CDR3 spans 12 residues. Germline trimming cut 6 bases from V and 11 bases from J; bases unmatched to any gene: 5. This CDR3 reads CASSPDRGAQHF. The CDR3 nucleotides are TGTGCCAGCTCCCCCGACAGGGGGGCCCAGCATTTT.

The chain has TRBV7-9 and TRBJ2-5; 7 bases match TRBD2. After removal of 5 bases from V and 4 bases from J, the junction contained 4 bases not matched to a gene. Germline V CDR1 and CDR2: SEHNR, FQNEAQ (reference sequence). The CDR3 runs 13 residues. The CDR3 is CASSRTSRETQYF. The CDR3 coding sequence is TGTGCCAGCAGCAGGACTAGTCGAGAGACCCAGTACTTC. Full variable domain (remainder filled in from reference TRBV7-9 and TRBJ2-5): DTGVSQNPRHKITKRGQNVTFRCDPISEHNRLYWYRQTLGQGPEFLTYFQNEAQLEKSRLLSDRFSAERPKGSFSTLEIQRTEQGDSAMYLCASSRTSRETQYFGPGTRLLVL.

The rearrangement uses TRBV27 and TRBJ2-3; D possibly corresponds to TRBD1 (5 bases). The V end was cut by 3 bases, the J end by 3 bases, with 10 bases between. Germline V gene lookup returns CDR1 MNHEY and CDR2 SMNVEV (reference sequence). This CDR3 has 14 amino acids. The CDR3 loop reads CASSFTRTTDTQYF. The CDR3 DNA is TGTGCCAGCAGTTTTACCAGGACAACAGATACGCAGTATTTT.

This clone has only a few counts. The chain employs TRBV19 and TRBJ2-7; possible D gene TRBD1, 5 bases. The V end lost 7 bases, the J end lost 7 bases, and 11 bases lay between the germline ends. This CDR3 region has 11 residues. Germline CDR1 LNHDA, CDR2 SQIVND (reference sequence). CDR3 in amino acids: CASTQGWEQYF. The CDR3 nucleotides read TGTGCCAGTACTCAGGGTTGGGAGCAGTACTTC.

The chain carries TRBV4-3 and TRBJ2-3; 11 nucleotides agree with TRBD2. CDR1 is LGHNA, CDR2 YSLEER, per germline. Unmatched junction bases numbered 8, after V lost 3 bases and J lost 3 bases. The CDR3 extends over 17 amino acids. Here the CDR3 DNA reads TGCGCCAGCAGCCACTCCTCCGGGACTAGCGGAACAGATACGCAGTATTTT. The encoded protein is CASSHSSGTSGTDTQYF.

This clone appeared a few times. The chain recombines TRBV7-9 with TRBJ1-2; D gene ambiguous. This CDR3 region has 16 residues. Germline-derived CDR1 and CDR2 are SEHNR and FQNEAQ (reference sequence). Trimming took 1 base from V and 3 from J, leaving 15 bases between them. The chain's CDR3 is CASSLDLRQVDYGYTF. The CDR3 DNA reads TGTGCCAGCAGCTTAGATTTGCGCCAGGTCGACTATGGCTACACCTTC. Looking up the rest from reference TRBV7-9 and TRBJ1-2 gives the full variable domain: DTGVSQNPRHKITKRGQNVTFRCDPISEHNRLYWYRQTLGQGPEFLTYFQNEAQLEKSRLLSDRFSAERPKGSFSTLEIQRTEQGDSAMYLCASSLDLRQVDYGYTFGSGTRLTVV.

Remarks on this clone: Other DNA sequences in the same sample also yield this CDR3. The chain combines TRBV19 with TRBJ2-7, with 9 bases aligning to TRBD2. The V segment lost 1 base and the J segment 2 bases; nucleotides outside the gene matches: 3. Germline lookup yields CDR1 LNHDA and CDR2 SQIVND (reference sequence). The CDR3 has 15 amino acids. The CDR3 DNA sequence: TGTGCCAGTAGTATAGGTAGCGGGAGTACCTACGAGCAGTACTTC. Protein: CASSIGSGSTYEQYF.

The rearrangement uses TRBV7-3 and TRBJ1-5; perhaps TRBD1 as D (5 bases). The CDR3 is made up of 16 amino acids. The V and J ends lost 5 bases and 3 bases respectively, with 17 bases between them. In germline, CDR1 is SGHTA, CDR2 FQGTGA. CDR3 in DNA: TGTGCCAGCAGCCCTACTGTAGGGGTATACAATCAGCCCCAGCATTTT. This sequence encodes CASSPTVGVYNQPQHF.

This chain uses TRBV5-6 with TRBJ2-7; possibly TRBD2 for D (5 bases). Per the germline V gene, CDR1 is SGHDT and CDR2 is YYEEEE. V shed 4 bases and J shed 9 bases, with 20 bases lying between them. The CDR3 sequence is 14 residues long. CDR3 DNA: TGTGCCAGCAGCCACGGCGGTACGAGGGTCGGGCAGTACTTC. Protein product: CASSHGGTRVGQYF.

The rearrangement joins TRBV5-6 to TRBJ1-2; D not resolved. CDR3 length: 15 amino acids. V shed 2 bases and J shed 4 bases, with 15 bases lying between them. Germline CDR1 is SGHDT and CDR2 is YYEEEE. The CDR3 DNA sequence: TGTGCCAGCAGCTTCCGGTCGGGGTTCGGCTATGGCTACACCTTC. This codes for CASSFRSGFGYGYTF.

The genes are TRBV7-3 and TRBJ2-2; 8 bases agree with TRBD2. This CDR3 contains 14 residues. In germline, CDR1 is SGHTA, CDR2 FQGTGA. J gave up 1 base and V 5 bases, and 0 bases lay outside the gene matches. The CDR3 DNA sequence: TGTGCCAGCAGCCTAGCGGGGAACACCGGGGAGCTGTTTTTT. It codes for CASSLAGNTGELFF.

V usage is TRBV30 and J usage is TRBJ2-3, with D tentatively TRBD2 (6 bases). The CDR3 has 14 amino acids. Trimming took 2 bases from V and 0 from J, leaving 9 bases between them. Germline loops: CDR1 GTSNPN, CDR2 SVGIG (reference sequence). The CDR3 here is CAWSSSGSTDTQYF. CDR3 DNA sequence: TGTGCCTGGAGTTCGAGCGGGAGCACAGATACGCAGTATTTT.

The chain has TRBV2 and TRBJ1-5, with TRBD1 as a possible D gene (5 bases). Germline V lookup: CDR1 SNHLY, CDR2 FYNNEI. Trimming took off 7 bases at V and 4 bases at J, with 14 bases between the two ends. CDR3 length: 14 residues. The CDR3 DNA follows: TGTGCCAGCACGAGTGACAGTCCTAATCAGCCCCAGCATTTT. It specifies CASTSDSPNQPQHF.

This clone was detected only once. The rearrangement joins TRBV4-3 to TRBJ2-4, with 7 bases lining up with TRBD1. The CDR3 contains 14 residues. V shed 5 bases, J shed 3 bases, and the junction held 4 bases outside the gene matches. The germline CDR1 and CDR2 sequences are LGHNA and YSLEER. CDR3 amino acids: CASSSGQYKNIQYF. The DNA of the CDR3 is TGCGCCAGCAGCTCGGGACAGTACAAAAACATTCAGTACTTC.

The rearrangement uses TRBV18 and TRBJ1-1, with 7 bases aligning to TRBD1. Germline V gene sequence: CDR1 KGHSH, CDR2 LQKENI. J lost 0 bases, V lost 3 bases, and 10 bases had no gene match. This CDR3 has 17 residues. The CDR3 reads CASSPLNDRVMNTEAFF. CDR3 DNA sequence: TGTGCCAGCTCACCCCTTAATGACAGGGTTATGAACACTGAAGCTTTCTTT.